This T cell receptor (beta chain) originates from a study of blood T cells in healthy people across ages. A second PCR of about 6 to 11 cycles used a sample-barcoded 5' primer and a J-beta primer mix. TCRdb re-called the 5' RACE reads with MiXCR, one entry per CDR3 protein. The sample lists more than 1 million distinct CDR3 sequences, 40% to 55% seen once, with 18% in the top ten. This clonotype has only a few counts. The antigen remains undetermined. Study-level findings and limits: Estimates of total diversity, which came from one million sequenced T cells, were considered to be underestimates. Among long-lived donors, naive CD4+ cells were more numerous and diversity higher than in aged donors.

V shed 0 bases, J shed 5 bases, and the junction held 13 bases outside the gene matches. Germline V gene lookup returns CDR1 MNHEY and CDR2 SVGEGT. The CDR3 length is 18 residues. Sequencing used blood. J is TRBJ2-3 and V is TRBV6-2 or TRBV6-3; 8 bases align to TRBD2. The sequence derives from a woman aged 55 to 70 in good health. Written as DNA, the CDR3 is TGTGCCAGCAGTTACTCATCCGAGACTAGCGTTTCGGTAGATACGCAGTATTTT. It is translated as CASSYSSETSVSVDTQYF.